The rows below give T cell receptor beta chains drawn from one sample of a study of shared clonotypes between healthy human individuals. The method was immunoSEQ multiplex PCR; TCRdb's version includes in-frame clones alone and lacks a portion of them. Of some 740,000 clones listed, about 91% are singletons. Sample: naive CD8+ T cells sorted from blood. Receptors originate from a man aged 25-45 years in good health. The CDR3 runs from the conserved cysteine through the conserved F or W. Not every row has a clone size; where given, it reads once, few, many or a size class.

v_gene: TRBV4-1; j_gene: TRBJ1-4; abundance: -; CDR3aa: CASSLRSVDRMDEKLFF
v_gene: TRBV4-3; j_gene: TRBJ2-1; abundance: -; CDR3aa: CASSSGLAGVNNEQFF
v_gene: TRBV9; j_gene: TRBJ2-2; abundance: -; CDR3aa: CASSVVIRGELFF
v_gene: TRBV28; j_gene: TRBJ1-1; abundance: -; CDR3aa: CASSFDRRDTEAFF
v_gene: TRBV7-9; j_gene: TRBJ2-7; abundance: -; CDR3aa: CASSLVSRGAYEQYF
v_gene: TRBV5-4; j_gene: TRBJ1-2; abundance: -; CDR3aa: CASTVGEEGYYGYTF
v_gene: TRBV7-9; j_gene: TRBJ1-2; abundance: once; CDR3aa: CASSLLSGAANYGYTF
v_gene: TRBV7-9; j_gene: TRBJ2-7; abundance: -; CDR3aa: CASSPADRASYEQYF
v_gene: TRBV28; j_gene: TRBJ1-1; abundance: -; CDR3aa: CASSLGATEAFF
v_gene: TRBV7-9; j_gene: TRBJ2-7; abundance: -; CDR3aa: CASSSIGDEQYF
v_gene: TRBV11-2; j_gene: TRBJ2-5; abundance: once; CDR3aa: CASSLVPETQYF
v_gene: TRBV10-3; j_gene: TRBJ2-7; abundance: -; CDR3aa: CAISESNQGVPYEQYF
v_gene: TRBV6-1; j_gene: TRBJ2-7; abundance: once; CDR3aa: CAGTPGTEIHEQYF
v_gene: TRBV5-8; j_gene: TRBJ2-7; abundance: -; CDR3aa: CASSWRTGTPVGEQYF
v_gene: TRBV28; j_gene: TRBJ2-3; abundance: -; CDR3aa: CASSFVGLSRTDTQYF
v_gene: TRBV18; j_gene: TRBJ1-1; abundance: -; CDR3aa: CASSPPSRQGSWWNTEAFF
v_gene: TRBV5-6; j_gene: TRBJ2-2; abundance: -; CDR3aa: CASSLYLAGGKYTGELFF
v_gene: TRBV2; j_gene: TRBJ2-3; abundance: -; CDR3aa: CASSAQGLLNNLPDTQYF
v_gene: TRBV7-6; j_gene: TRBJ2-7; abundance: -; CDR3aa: CASSLTITDPHEQYF
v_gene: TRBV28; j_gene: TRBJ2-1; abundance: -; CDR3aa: CASSLRSSGRDEQFF
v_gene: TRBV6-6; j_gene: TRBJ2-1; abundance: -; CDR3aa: CASSYPTGSQFF
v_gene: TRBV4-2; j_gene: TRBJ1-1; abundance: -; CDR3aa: CASSQSELQDSTTEAFF
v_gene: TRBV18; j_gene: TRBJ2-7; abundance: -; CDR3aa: CASSPRQQGDYEQYF
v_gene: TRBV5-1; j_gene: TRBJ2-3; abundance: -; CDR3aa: CASRRGHTGSKATDTQYF
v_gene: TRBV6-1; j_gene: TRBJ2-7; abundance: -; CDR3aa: CASSEETSGSLIISDEQYF
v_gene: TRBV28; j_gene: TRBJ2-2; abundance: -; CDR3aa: CASSFVSDGKELFF
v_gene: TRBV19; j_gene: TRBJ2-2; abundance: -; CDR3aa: CASSIPRERANTGELFF
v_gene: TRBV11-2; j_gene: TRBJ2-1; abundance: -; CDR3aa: CASSLGAGVNNEQFF
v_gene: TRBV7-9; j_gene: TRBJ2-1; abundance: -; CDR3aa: CASTPRLEQFF
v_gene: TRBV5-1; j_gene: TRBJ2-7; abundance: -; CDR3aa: CASSQDLGEYEQYF
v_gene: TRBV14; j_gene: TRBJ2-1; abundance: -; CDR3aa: CASSQGTMYNEQFF
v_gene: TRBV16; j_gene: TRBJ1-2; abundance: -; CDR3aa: CASSPPIVYGYTF
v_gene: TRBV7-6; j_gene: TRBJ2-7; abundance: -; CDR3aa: CASSSSSGDTYEQYF
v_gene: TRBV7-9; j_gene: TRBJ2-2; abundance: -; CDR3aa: CASSPGGAYTGELFF
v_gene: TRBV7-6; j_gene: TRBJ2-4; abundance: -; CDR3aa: CASSASASGRNIQYF
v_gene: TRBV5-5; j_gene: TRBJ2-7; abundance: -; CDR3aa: CASSFSARNYEQYF
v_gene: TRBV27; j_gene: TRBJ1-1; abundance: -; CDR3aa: CASSAGAYVINEAFF
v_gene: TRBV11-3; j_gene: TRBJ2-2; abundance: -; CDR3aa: CASSLPNTGELFF
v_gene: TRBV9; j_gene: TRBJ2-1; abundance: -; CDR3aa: CASSGARIQGRARGGNEQFF
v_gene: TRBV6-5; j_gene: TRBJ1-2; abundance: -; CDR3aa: CASRGTGYGYTF
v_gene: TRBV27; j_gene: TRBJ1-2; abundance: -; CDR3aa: CASSLGPDRLNYGYTF
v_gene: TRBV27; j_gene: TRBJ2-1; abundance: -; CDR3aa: CASSLMAGGYNEQFF
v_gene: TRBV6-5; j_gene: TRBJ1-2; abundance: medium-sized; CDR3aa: CASSPQGGREGYTF
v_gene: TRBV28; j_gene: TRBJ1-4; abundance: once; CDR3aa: CASTLAGLGKEKLFF